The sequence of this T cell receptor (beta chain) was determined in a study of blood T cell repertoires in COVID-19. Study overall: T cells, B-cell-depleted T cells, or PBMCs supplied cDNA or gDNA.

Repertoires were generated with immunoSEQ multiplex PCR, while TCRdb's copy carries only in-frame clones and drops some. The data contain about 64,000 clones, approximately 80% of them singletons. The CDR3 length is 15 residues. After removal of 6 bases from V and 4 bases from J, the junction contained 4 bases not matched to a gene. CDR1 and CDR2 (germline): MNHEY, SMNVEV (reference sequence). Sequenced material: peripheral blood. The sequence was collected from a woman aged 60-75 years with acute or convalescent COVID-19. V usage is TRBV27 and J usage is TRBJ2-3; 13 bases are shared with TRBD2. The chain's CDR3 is CASRTSGGRSDTQYF. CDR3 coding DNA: TGTGCCAGCAGGACTAGCGGGGGGCGTTCAGATACGCAGTATTTT.